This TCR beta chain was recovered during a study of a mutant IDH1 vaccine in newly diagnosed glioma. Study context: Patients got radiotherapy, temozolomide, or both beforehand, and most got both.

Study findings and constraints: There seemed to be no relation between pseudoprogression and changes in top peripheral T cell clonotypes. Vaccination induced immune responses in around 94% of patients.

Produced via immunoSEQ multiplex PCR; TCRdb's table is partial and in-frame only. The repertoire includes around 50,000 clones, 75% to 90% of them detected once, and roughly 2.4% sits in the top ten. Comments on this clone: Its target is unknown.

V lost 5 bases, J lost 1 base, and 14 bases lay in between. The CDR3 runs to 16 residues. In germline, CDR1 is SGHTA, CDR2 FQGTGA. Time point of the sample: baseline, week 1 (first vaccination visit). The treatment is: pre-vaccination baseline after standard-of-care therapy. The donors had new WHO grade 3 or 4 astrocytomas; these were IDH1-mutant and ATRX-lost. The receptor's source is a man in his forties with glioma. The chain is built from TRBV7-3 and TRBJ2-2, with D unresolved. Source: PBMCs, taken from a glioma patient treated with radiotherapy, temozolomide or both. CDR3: CASSDRVTLNTGELFF. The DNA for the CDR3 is TGTGCCAGCAGCGACCGGGTGACCTTGAACACCGGGGAGCTGTTTTTT.